These 29 T cell receptor beta chains were all obtained from the same sample, sequenced in a study of cytomegalovirus exposure and HLA in healthy donors. With 60 Vbeta and 13 Jbeta primers, the PCR was carried out. The data were produced by immunoSEQ multiplex PCR, yet TCRdb's version contains in-frame clones alone and is incomplete. The sample has 250,000 to 350,000 clones, 75% to 90% seen once. The sequenced material came from PBMCs. Receptors originate from a man aged 40-55 years in good health and CMV-seropositive.

This clone came up once. V and J are TRBV7-6 and TRBJ2-7; 7 bases are shared with TRBD2. This CDR3 contains 18 residues. After removal of 2 bases from V and 4 bases from J, the junction contained 17 bases not matched to a gene. Germline values: CDR1 SGHVS, CDR2 FNYEAQ. CDR3: CASSLPKGSGGSEYEQYF. The CDR3 bases are TGTGCCAGCAGCTTACCCAAAGGGTCAGGCGGGAGTGAGTACGAGCAGTACTTC.

The CDR3 loop is CSVRTGGNSPLHF. The CDR3 region has the DNA TGCAGCGTTCGGACAGGGGGAAATTCACCCCTCCACTTT. The chain carries TRBV29-1 and TRBJ1-6; the match to TRBD1 covers 10 bases. Trimming at V came to 5 bases and at J to 7 bases, leaving 2 bases not matched to a gene. From germline, CDR1 is SQVTM and CDR2 ANQGSEA. This CDR3 contains 13 residues.

The CDR3 is CASSLGGQTGGGYTF. The CDR3 DNA is TGTGCCAGCAGCTTAGGGGGGCAGACAGGGGGTGGCTACACCTTC. J is TRBJ1-2 and V is TRBV11-2, with 9 bases identical to TRBD1. Trimming took 1 base from V and 7 from J; bases not matched to a gene: 7. Germline V gene sequence: CDR1 SGHAT, CDR2 FQNNGV. This CDR3 is 15 amino acids long.

This chain links TRBV27 with TRBJ2-2; the match to TRBD2 covers 10 bases. The CDR3 has 15 amino acids. The V gene end was trimmed by 6 bases and the J gene end by 3 bases; junction bases not matched to a gene: 4. Germline V gives CDR1 MNHEY, CDR2 SMNVEV (reference sequence). The CDR3 reads CASRWTSGDTGELFF. The CDR3 bases are TGTGCCAGCAGGTGGACTAGCGGCGACACCGGGGAGCTGTTTTTT.

The rearrangement uses TRBV9 and TRBJ2-1, with 10 bases lining up with TRBD2. V trimming: 4 bases; J trimming: 0 bases; junction bases outside the gene matches: 4. The CDR3 spans 16 residues. The germline V gene encodes CDR1 SGDLS and CDR2 YYNGEE. The CDR3 coding sequence is TGTGCCAGCAGCTTAAGCGGGAGGGGCTCCTACAATGAGCAGTTCTTC. Protein sequence: CASSLSGRGSYNEQFF.

The V call is TRBV19, the J call TRBJ2-1; 9 nucleotides align to TRBD2. CDR1 and CDR2 (germline): LNHDA, SQIVND (reference sequence). The CDR3 has 14 amino acids. V shed 3 bases and J 6 bases; nucleotides not matched to a gene: 3. The CDR3 spells CASSMREGSNEQFF. The CDR3 nucleotides read TGTGCCAGTAGTATGCGGGAGGGATCCAATGAGCAGTTCTTC. Looking up the rest from reference TRBV19 and TRBJ2-1 gives the full variable domain: DGGITQSPKYLFRKEGQNVTLSCEQNLNHDAMYWYRQDPGQGLRLIYYSQIVNDFQKGDIAEGYSVSREKKESFPLTVTSAQKNPTAFYLCASSMREGSNEQFFGPGTRLTVL.

The genes are TRBV15 and TRBJ2-7; 7 bases agree with TRBD1. Unmatched junction bases numbered 3, after V lost 2 bases and J lost 2 bases. The CDR3 is 14 amino acids. From germline, CDR1 is LNHNV and CDR2 YYDKDF (reference sequence). This chain's CDR3 is CATSRRQGAYEQYF. Here the CDR3 DNA reads TGTGCCACCAGCAGAAGGCAGGGGGCCTACGAGCAGTACTTC.

The rearrangement links TRBV15 to TRBJ2-3; possibly TRBD1 for D (6 bases). Trimming removed 1 base at V and 2 bases at J, with 10 bases between. The CDR3 runs to 15 residues. Germline V gene sequence: CDR1 LNHNV, CDR2 YYDKDF (reference sequence). CDR3 residues: CATSRGGGATDTQYF. The CDR3 DNA reads TGTGCCACCAGCAGAGGAGGGGGAGCCACAGATACGCAGTATTTT.

V is TRBV5-4 and J is TRBJ1-2; 7 bases match TRBD1. The CDR3 runs 14 residues. The V gene end was trimmed by 3 bases and the J gene end by 4 bases; junction bases not matched to a gene: 6. Germline-derived CDR1 and CDR2 are SGHNT and YYREEE (reference sequence). CDR3 amino acids: CASSSSGGTYGYTF. The CDR3 nucleotides are TGTGCCAGCAGCTCCTCAGGGGGGACCTATGGCTACACCTTC.

This chain uses TRBV7-3 with TRBJ1-5; D might be TRBD1 (6 bases). The V end lost 5 bases, the J end lost 7 bases, and 15 bases lay between the germline ends. There are 14 residues in the CDR3. The germline gives CDR1 SGHTA, CDR2 FQGTGA. CDR3 residues: CASSLVGGEQPQHF. CDR3 sequence (DNA): TGTGCCAGCAGCCTCGTAGGGGGGGAGCAGCCCCAGCATTTT.

The sample holds one count of this clone. V is TRBV5-1 and J is TRBJ2-1, with 7 bases aligning to TRBD2. Trimming took 4 bases from V and 0 from J; bases not matched to a gene: 7. In germline, CDR1 is SGHRS, CDR2 YFSETQ. CDR3 length: 16 residues. The CDR3 DNA follows: TGCGCCAGCAGCCCTCCTAGCGGTGGCTCCTACAATGAGCAGTTCTTC. Its translation: CASSPPSGGSYNEQFF.

Only a few counts were recorded for this clone. The chain uses TRBV7-6 and TRBJ2-7; TRBD1 aligns across 7 bases. Germline CDR1 SGHVS, CDR2 FNYEAQ. V shed 3 bases and J 4 bases; nucleotides not matched to a gene: 9. The CDR3 has 15 residues. This CDR3 is CASSFRQGLKYEQYF. CDR3 coding DNA: TGTGCCAGCAGCTTTCGACAGGGTTTGAAGTACGAGCAGTACTTC.

V is TRBV28 and J is TRBJ2-2; D gene unclear. The CDR3 is 13 amino acids. The germline V gene has CDR1 MDHEN and CDR2 SYDVKM. The V gene lost 11 bases and the J gene lost 0 bases, with 10 bases spanning the gap. This CDR3 reads CAAMKTNTGELFF. The DNA of the CDR3 is TGTGCCGCTATGAAAACGAACACCGGGGAGCTGTTTTTT.

V and J are TRBV19 and TRBJ1-2, with a possible D match to TRBD1 (6 bases). Germline V gives CDR1 LNHDA, CDR2 SQIVND (reference sequence). The length of the CDR3 is 13 residues. The V end was cut by 5 bases, the J end by 5 bases, with 12 bases between. CDR3 sequence (DNA): TGTGCCAGTAGTCCCACGGACAGATATGGCTACACCTTC. Translated: CASSPTDRYGYTF.

This chain links TRBV30 with TRBJ2-1; D possibly corresponds to TRBD2 (5 bases). CDR3 length: 14 residues. Germline V gene lookup returns CDR1 GTSNPN and CDR2 SVGIG (reference sequence). Deletions cut 2 bases from V and 3 bases from J, with 11 bases between. The CDR3 loop is CAWSIRGFYNEQFF. The DNA for the CDR3 is TGTGCCTGGAGTATCAGAGGGTTCTACAATGAGCAGTTCTTC.

The CDR3, as DNA: TGTGCCAGCAGTTTATTAACCTACCGGGACAGGAGGGATGAGCAGTTCTTC. Translated: CASSLLTYRDRRDEQFF. This rearrangement joins TRBV28 to TRBJ2-1; 8 bases line up with TRBD1. V gave up 1 base and J gave up 8 bases; unmatched junction bases: 13. Germline loops: CDR1 MDHEN, CDR2 SYDVKM. The CDR3 runs to 17 residues.

The chain uses TRBV29-1 and TRBJ2-3; TRBD2 aligns across 16 bases. The CDR3 is made up of 15 amino acids. V was clipped by 7 bases and J by 4 bases; unmatched bases: 5. CDR1 and CDR2 (germline): SQVTM, ANQGSEA. This CDR3 reads CSAGLAGGIADTQYF. The CDR3, as DNA: TGCAGCGCGGGACTAGCGGGAGGGATAGCAGATACGCAGTATTTT.

The chain couples TRBV11-3 to TRBJ2-7, with TRBD2 as a possible D gene (7 bases). There are 15 residues in the CDR3. Germline V gene sequence: CDR1 SGHNT, CDR2 YENEEA. Trimming left V 3 bases short and J 2 bases short, with 14 bases between. This CDR3 reads CASSLGGADAYEQYF. CDR3 coding DNA: TGTGCCAGCAGCTTGGGGGGGGCTGACGCCTACGAGCAGTACTTC.

The rearrangement links TRBV12-5 to TRBJ2-3, with TRBD1 matching over 10 bases. Per the germline V gene, CDR1 is LGHNT and CDR2 is FRNRAP. The CDR3 has 13 residues. V was pared by 7 bases and J by 13 bases, with 11 bases of the junction left unmatched. The CDR3 is CASAPSRDRGKYF. CDR3 coding DNA: TGTGCTAGTGCCCCTTCGAGGGACAGGGGAAAGTATTTT.

This clone was seen just once. The chain has TRBV29-1 and TRBJ1-1, with TRBD1 identical over 12 bases. Trimming took 3 bases from V and 9 from J; bases not matched to a gene: 5. Germline values: CDR1 SQVTM, CDR2 ANQGSEA. The CDR3 consists of 13 residues. The CDR3 coding sequence is TGCAGCGTTGATGGGACAGGGGGCTTTAAAGCTTTCTTT. Amino acid sequence: CSVDGTGGFKAFF.

The rearrangement joins TRBV19 to TRBJ2-1; the D is unclear. Germline lookup yields CDR1 LNHDA and CDR2 SQIVND (reference sequence). Trimming shortened V by 7 bases and J by 10 bases, and 17 bases separated the two germline ends. The CDR3 runs to 13 residues. The CDR3 DNA reads as TGTGCCAGTACTATCGAATTCGGTGAGGAGCAGTTCTTC. Its translation is CASTIEFGEEQFF.

The V gene is TRBV6-1, the J gene TRBJ2-5; the match to TRBD1 covers 7 bases. The J call could be wrong; TRBJ2-7 is a better fit for the DNA end. The CDR3 has 15 residues. CDR1 is MNHNS, CDR2 SASEGT, per germline. As DNA, the CDR3 is TGTGCCAGCAGTACCGGACAGGCCGGCCTCTACGAGCAGTACTTC. Residues: CASSTGQAGLYEQYF.

Here the CDR3 DNA reads TGCGCCAGCAGCCAAGATGGTGGGGCCCAGCAATGGCCCCAGCATTTT. Translating gives CASSQDGGAQQWPQHF. The gene calls are TRBV4-1 and TRBJ1-5; possible D gene TRBD1, 5 bases. This CDR3 contains 16 residues. Trimming removed 0 bases from V and 9 bases from J, with 18 bases in between. Germline-derived CDR1 and CDR2 are MGHRA and YSYEKL.

The genes are TRBV4-1 and TRBJ2-2, with 9 nucleotides matching TRBD2. This CDR3 comprises 21 residues. Germline CDR1 is MGHRA and CDR2 is YSYEKL. The junction had 17 bases not matched to a gene; V was cut back by 1 base and J by 2 bases. The CDR3 nucleotides are TGCGCCAGCAGCCAAGCTCCAGGGTCGGCTAGCGGGGACGGAAACACCGGGGAGCTGTTTTTT. It translates to CASSQAPGSASGDGNTGELFF.

The chain links TRBV10-3 to TRBJ2-5; perhaps TRBD2 as D (5 bases). Germline V gene sequence: CDR1 ENHRY, CDR2 SYGVKD. The V end lost 5 bases, the J end lost 4 bases, and 11 bases lay between the germline ends. The CDR3 extends over 13 amino acids. The CDR3 is CAISPPEGETQYF. The DNA of the CDR3 is TGTGCCATCAGTCCCCCAGAGGGAGAGACCCAGTACTTC.

V and J are TRBV10-3 and TRBJ1-1; D is uncertain. The CDR3 extends over 14 amino acids. Trimming shortened V by 6 bases and J by 1 base, and 12 bases separated the two germline ends. Looked up from germline, CDR1 is ENHRY and CDR2 is SYGVKD. The CDR3 protein is CAISPRVPNTEAFF. The CDR3, as DNA: TGTGCCATCAGCCCCCGGGTACCGAACACTGAAGCTTTCTTT.

This sequence joins TRBV5-1 and TRBJ1-1; a weak D match, TRBD1 (6 bases). Germline values: CDR1 SGHRS, CDR2 YFSETQ. CDR3 size: 19 residues. V lost 4 bases and J 2 bases, leaving 27 bases between the germline ends. The CDR3 here is CASSPAGTRGLAKNTEAFF. CDR3 nucleotide sequence: TGCGCCAGCAGCCCGGCCGGAACCAGGGGTCTGGCCAAAAACACTGAAGCTTTCTTT.

The chain employs TRBV18 and TRBJ2-1, with TRBD2 matching 7 bases. Trimming cost V 4 bases and J 6 bases; bases outside gene matches: 9. Germline V gene lookup returns CDR1 KGHSH and CDR2 LQKENI. This CDR3 region has 15 residues. The CDR3 DNA sequence: TGTGCCAGCTCACGGCGGGAGAAGGTTGCCAATGAGCAGTTCTTC. Translated, it gives CASSRREKVANEQFF.

The genes are TRBV11-2 and TRBJ1-1; TRBD1 is a possible D gene (5 bases). V was cut by 1 base and J by 5 bases, with 14 bases left in between. The CDR3 loop spans 15 amino acids. Germline assignment: CDR1 SGHAT and CDR2 FQNNGV. CDR3 region: CASSLAAGPGTEAFF. CDR3 bases: TGTGCCAGCAGCTTAGCAGCAGGGCCTGGGACTGAAGCTTTCTTT.